This paragraph reports one T cell receptor beta chain. What it binds is not known. A read error may account for a junction end that differs from germline. This entry is derived from a study of blood T cells in healthy people across ages. Study-wide background: T cells yielded about one barcoded beta molecule per two cells through template switching.

Germline V lookup: CDR1 SGHRS, CDR2 YFSETQ. The length of the CDR3 is 15 residues. Findings and limits, study-wide: The study found TCR beta diversity correlated strongly with naive T cell percentage.

Primers used in a second PCR of roughly 6 to 12 cycles were a sample-barcoded 5' primer and a J-beta primer mix. Each CDR3 protein is one row after TCRdb ran MiXCR on the 5' RACE reads. The sample lists around 1.7 million distinct CDR3 sequences, about 28% occurring once. This receptor was taken from a woman aged 25 to 45 in good health. This sequence joins TRBV5-1 and TRBJ2-1, with D possibly matching TRBD2 (6 bases). Specimen: blood. CDR3 DNA: TGCGCCGGCAGCTTGGCGGGCAGGACTACCTACGAGCAGTTCTTC. Its protein is CAGSLAGRTTYEQFF.